These T cell receptor beta chains were read from a single sample in a study of CD8+ T cells in alopecia areata. Generated by immunoSEQ multiplex PCR, the TCRdb table keeps only in-frame clones and is missing some. The sample holds about 97,000 clones; 55% to 75% are singletons and the top ten take about a sixth. Sequencing was performed on CD8+ T cells sorted from blood, taken at roughly week 58, from a patient treated with tofacitinib. The receptor source for this set is a human donor with alopecia areata. CDR3s include the opening cysteine and the closing phenylalanine or tryptophan. The D gene is left open where the match is weak. Expanded clones get a size class; other rows say once, few or many, or leave the size out.

>TRBJ2-5|TRBD1|TRBV5-1|-
TGCGCCAGCAGCTCTCGGACAGGGACGGGAGAGACCCAGTACTTC
CASSSRTGTGETQYF
>TRBJ2-1|-|TRBV6-5|-
TGTGCCAGCAGTTACTCCGGTCCATCTCGTGAGCAGTTCTTC
CASSYSGPSREQFF
>TRBJ1-1|-|TRBV4-1|-
TGCGCCAGCAGCCAAGTAGGGACTGAAGCTTTCTTT
CASSQVGTEAFF
>TRBJ2-5|-|TRBV7-6|-
TGTGCCAGCAGCCCAGGGCGGTACCAAGAGACCCAGTACTTC
CASSPGRYQETQYF
>TRBJ1-1|-|TRBV7-6|-
TGTGCCAGCAGCCCGACAGGCGTGAACACTGAAGCTTTCTTT
CASSPTGVNTEAFF
>TRBJ1-2|TRBD1|TRBV30|-
TGTGCCTGGAGTCTTTTCTGGGACAGGGGTGAGGGGTACTATGGCTACACCTTC
CAWSLFWDRGEGYYGYTF
>TRBJ2-6|-|TRBV30|few
TGTGCCTGGAGCTTTTCGACAGGCTCTGGGGCCAACGTCCTGACTTTC
CAWSFSTGSGANVLTF
>TRBJ1-2|-|TRBV5-6|-
TGTGCCAGCAGCTTGCGAGGGACTAACTATGGCTACACCTTC
CASSLRGTNYGYTF
>TRBJ1-2|TRBD1|TRBV6-5|-
TGTGCCAGCATCAAAGGGACAGGTCATGGCTACACCTTC
CASIKGTGHGYTF
>TRBJ1-2|-|TRBV7-9|-
TGTGCCAGCAGCCAAGAGGGGGGCGGCTACACCTTC
CASSQEGGGYTF
>TRBJ2-7|-|TRBV4-1|-
TGCGCCAGCAGCCCTCGACAGGTAAACCCCTACGAGCAGTACTTC
CASSPRQVNPYEQYF
>TRBJ2-5|TRBD1|TRBV6-5|-
TGTGCCAGCAGCGGACAGGGGCAAGAGACCCAGTACTTC
CASSGQGQETQYF
>TRBJ2-1|-|TRBV15|few
TGTGCCACCAGCATCACGGTAGGGGGGAATGAGCAGTTCTTC
CATSITVGGNEQFF
>TRBJ2-2|-|TRBV30|-
TGTGCCTGGGCGGACCGAACCGGGGAGCTGTTCTTT
CAWADRTGELFF
>TRBJ2-1|-|TRBV2|once
TGTGCCAGCAGTGAGGACGAGCAGTTCTTC
CASSEDEQFF
>TRBJ1-6|TRBD1|TRBV9|-
TGTGCCAGCAGCGAGGACAGGGGCTATAATTCACCCCTCCACTTT
CASSEDRGYNSPLHF
>TRBJ2-5|TRBD2|TRBV4-2|-
TGTGCCAGCAGCCCTTTAGGACTAGCCGAAGAGACCCAGTACTTC
CASSPLGLAEETQYF
>TRBJ1-1|TRBD1|TRBV4-1|-
TGCGCCAGCAGCCCGGTAACAGGGGCCTTGGGGACTGAAGCTTTCTTT
CASSPVTGALGTEAFF
>TRBJ1-4|-|TRBV7-9|-
TGTGCCAGCAGCGAGGGGACGGCTAATGAAAAACTGTTTTTT
CASSEGTANEKLFF
>TRBJ1-5|TRBD1|TRBV2|-
TGTGCCAGCAGGTATACAGGGGGCAGTCAGCCCCAGCATTTT
CASRYTGGSQPQHF
>TRBJ1-4|-|TRBV2|-
TGTGCCAGCATCGGGGTTAACGATAATGAAAAACTGTTTTTT
CASIGVNDNEKLFF
>TRBJ1-2|-|TRBV5-1|few
TGCGCCAGCAGCGTTTCCGGGAGAGCTAACTATGGCTACACCTTC
CASSVSGRANYGYTF
>TRBJ2-5|TRBD2|TRBV4-1|once
TGCGCCAGCAGCCGGAGCGGGGGGACCGGAGAGACCCAGTACTTC
CASSRSGGTGETQYF
>TRBJ1-6|TRBD1|TRBV14|-
TGTGCCAGCAGCCCCCCAAACAGGGGTTCACCCCTCCACTTT
CASSPPNRGSPLHF
>TRBJ2-7|TRBD1|TRBV29-1|few
TGCAGCGTTAAGACAGGGGACACCTACGAGCAGTACTTC
CSVKTGDTYEQYF
>TRBJ1-1|-|TRBV20-1|-
TGCAGCGCTATCCCGGGACCTAGGGCTTTCTTT
CSAIPGPRAFF
>TRBJ2-1|-|TRBV29-1|-
TGCAGCGTTGAAGATCGAGACTACTCCTACAATGAGCAGTTCTTC
CSVEDRDYSYNEQFF
>TRBJ1-2|-|TRBV2|-
TGTGCCAGCATGGGGCGGAAAAACTATGGCTACACCTTC
CASMGRKNYGYTF
>TRBJ2-3|-|TRBV11-2|-
TGTGCCAGCAGCTCGCGGAGAGCCACAGATACGCAGTATTTT
CASSSRRATDTQYF
>TRBJ2-7|-|TRBV29-1|few
TGCAGCGTGGAGGGGACCGGGGTAAATGATTGGGAGCAGTACTTC
CSVEGTGVNDWEQYF
>TRBJ1-1|TRBD1|TRBV7-9|few
TGTGCCAGCAGCCCCCAAGACAGGGTAAACACTGAAGCTTTCTTT
CASSPQDRVNTEAFF
>TRBJ2-5|TRBD2|TRBV2|-
TGTGCCAGCAGTGAAGCGGGGACTAGCGGTCAAGAGACCCAGTACTTC
CASSEAGTSGQETQYF
>TRBJ1-6|-|TRBV4-2|-
TGTGCCAGCAGCCAAGATTTGGGTAGATCACCCCTCCACTTT
CASSQDLGRSPLHF
>TRBJ2-7|TRBD1|TRBV6-6|-
TGTGCCAGCAGTTACTCGAGGCTCGGGACAGACACCGCCACTTTT
CASSYSRLGTDTATF
>TRBJ1-2|-|TRBV9|-
TGTGCCAGCAGCGTAGGGCCGACCGGGGACTATGGCTACACCTTC
CASSVGPTGDYGYTF
>TRBJ1-1|TRBD1|TRBV2|-
TGTGCCAGCAGTGAAACGAGGGACAGGGGGAACACTGAAGCTTTCTTT
CASSETRDRGNTEAFF
>TRBJ2-7|TRBD2|TRBV4-2|few
TGTGCCAGCAGCCAAGAAGTTAGCGGGGGGCTTTACTCCTACGAGCAGTACTTC
CASSQEVSGGLYSYEQYF
>TRBJ2-5|TRBD2|TRBV19|few
TGTGCCAGTAGTGGGGACCGGTTTTTCTTCGGTCTAGCGGCAGAGACCCAGTACTTC
CASSGDRFFFGLAAETQYF
>TRBJ2-2|-|TRBV6-5|-
TGTGCCAGCACCCCGGGGGGCTACACCGGGGAGCTGTTTTTT
CASTPGGYTGELFF
>TRBJ2-7|TRBD2|TRBV6-1|once
TGTGCCAGCACTCCTAGCGGGGGACCCTACGAGCAGTACTTC
CASTPSGGPYEQYF
>TRBJ1-1|TRBD1|TRBV6-6|-
TGTGCCAGCAGTTCGGGACAGCGGAGGGGAGCTTTCTTT
CASSSGQRRGAFF
>TRBJ2-7|-|TRBV7-9|-
TGTGCCAGCAGCTTAGAGTACGAGCAGTACTTC
CASSLEYEQYF
>TRBJ1-1|-|TRBV4-2|few
TGTGCCAGCAGCCAACCGACACCGGACAGCAAAACCACTGAAGCTTTCTTT
CASSQPTPDSKTTEAFF
>TRBJ1-1|-|TRBV6-6|few
TGTGCCAGCAGGCAGGGGAACACTGAAGCTTTCTTT
CASRQGNTEAFF
>TRBJ2-3|-|TRBV4-1|few
TGCGCCAGCAGCACCCGCCCAGTACCTCCCATCCGTGATACGCAGTATTTT
CASSTRPVPPIRDTQYF
>TRBJ1-1|-|TRBV30|few
TGTGCCTGGAGTCGGTACAGGGAGGTCACTGAAGCTTTCTTT
CAWSRYREVTEAFF
>TRBJ1-1|-|TRBV18|once
TGTGCCAGCTCACCATTCGGGGACGGAACTGAAGCTTTCTTT
CASSPFGDGTEAFF
>TRBJ2-1|-|TRBV4-1|-
TGCGCCAGCAGCCTAAACCCCGGGGTTGGGAATGAGCAGTTCTTC
CASSLNPGVGNEQFF
>TRBJ2-2|-|TRBV6-6|-
TGTGCCAGCGGTCAGACGAACACCGGGGAGCTGTTTTTT
CASGQTNTGELFF
>TRBJ1-5|TRBD1|TRBV25-1|few
TGTGCCAGCAGTGGACAGGGGTACAATCAGCCCCAGCATTTT
CASSGQGYNQPQHF
>TRBJ1-1|-|TRBV11-2|few
TGTGCCAGCGGTTGGGGCAGCCGCACTGAAGCTTTCTTT
CASGWGSRTEAFF
>TRBJ2-7|-|TRBV29-1|few
TGCAGCGTTGAAACGGACGGTCCCTACGAGCAGTACTTC
CSVETDGPYEQYF
>TRBJ2-7|TRBD2|TRBV7-8|-
TGTGCCAGCAGCCCTGTCCCGGGACTAGCGGGGTTTTTCTACGAGCAGTACTTC
CASSPVPGLAGFFYEQYF
>TRBJ2-3|-|TRBV9|-
TGTGCCAGCAGCGTAGATCAGGGGATGTTGGTTGAAGATACGCAGTATTTT
CASSVDQGMLVEDTQYF
>TRBJ2-1|TRBD2|TRBV11-2|-
TGTGCCAGCAGCTTTGGTTCTCTGGGGGGGGAATCCTACAATGAGCAGTTCTTC
CASSFGSLGGESYNEQFF